These 21 T cell receptor beta chains originate from one sample sequenced in a study of identical twins. TCRdb fed the 5' RACE reads into MiXCR, producing one record per CDR3 protein. This table holds a few hundred thousand distinct CDR3 sequences, 9% to 10% found once. This sample was also put to use in a study of yellow fever vaccine responses in identical twins.

The sequenced sample consisted of PBMCs. All receptors come from a woman between 18 and 29 years old in good health.

V and J are TRBV7-8 and TRBJ2-1; the D call may be TRBD1 or TRBD2 (5 bases each). This CDR3 region has 16 residues. The V and J ends lost 1 base and 8 bases respectively, with 18 bases between them. Germline values: CDR1 SGHVS, CDR2 FQNEAQ. CDR3 amino acids: CASSLEGRVKADEQFF. Here the CDR3 DNA reads TGTGCCAGCAGCTTAGAGGGACGAGTGAAGGCCGATGAGCAGTTCTTC. Full variable domain (missing parts from reference TRBV7-8 and TRBJ2-1): GAGVSQSPRYKVAKRGQDVALRCDPISGHVSLFWYQQALGQGPEFLTYFQNEAQLDKSGLPSDRFFAERPEGSVSTLKIQRTQQEDSAVYLCASSLEGRVKADEQFFGPGTRLTVL.

This clonotype was counted between two and nine times. V and J are TRBV20-1 and TRBJ2-3, with 9 bases fitting TRBD2. The trim removed 3 bases at V and 8 bases at J, leaving 6 bases unmatched. The CDR3 is made up of 13 amino acids. Per the germline V gene, CDR1 is DFQATT and CDR2 is SNEGSKA (reference sequence). CDR3 nucleotide sequence: TGCAGTGCTAGGGCGGGGGGGAGAGGTACGCAGTATTTT. It specifies CSARAGGRGTQYF.

The V gene is TRBV4-1, the J gene TRBJ1-1; D unclear. CDR3 length equals 13 residues. V was clipped by 7 bases and J by 5 bases, with 14 bases between them. CDR1 and CDR2 (germline): MGHRA, YSYEKL. The CDR3 DNA is TGCGCCAGCACCGACCAAGGGAAGACTGAAGCTTTCTTT. Protein product: CASTDQGKTEAFF.

This clonotype was counted ten times or more. This chain joins TRBV20-1 and TRBJ2-1; weak D call: TRBD2 (6 bases). The germline V gene encodes CDR1 DFQATT and CDR2 SNEGSKA (reference sequence). This CDR3 is built from 12 residues. Trimming took off 4 bases at V and 9 bases at J, with 13 bases between the two ends. CDR3 loop: CSATALALEQFF. CDR3 DNA: TGCAGTGCTACCGCACTAGCCCTTGAGCAGTTCTTC.

There are many counts of this clonotype. The chain is built from TRBV12-3 or TRBV12-4 and TRBJ1-1; D possibly corresponds to TRBD1 (5 bases). The germline V and J ends were trimmed by 2 bases and 6 bases, with 10 bases remaining between them. The CDR3 sequence is 13 residues long. CDR3 protein: CASSLFQGPEAFF. The DNA for the CDR3 is TGTGCCAGCAGTTTATTTCAGGGACCTGAAGCTTTCTTT.

This clonotype was counted at least ten times. The chain uses TRBV4-1 and TRBJ2-7; 8 positions agree with TRBD2. With V trimmed by 4 bases and J by 0 bases, 8 bases remained unmatched. Germline V gene sequence: CDR1 MGHRA, CDR2 YSYEKL. This CDR3 region has 16 residues. Here the CDR3 reads CASSPRGGPSSYEQYF. CDR3 DNA sequence: TGCGCCAGCAGCCCTCGGGGGGGGCCTAGCTCCTACGAGCAGTACTTC.

CDR3 protein: CASSLDTGDSYNEQFF. The CDR3 bases are TGCGCCAGCAGCTTGGATACAGGGGACTCCTACAATGAGCAGTTCTTC. The chain is built from TRBV5-1 and TRBJ2-1, with 7 bases matching TRBD1. The germline V gene encodes CDR1 SGHRS and CDR2 YFSETQ. This CDR3 has 16 amino acids. V trimming: 0 bases; J trimming: 0 bases; junction bases outside the gene matches: 3.

The chain links TRBV7-9 to TRBJ2-1; D may match TRBD1 or TRBD2 (5 bases each). CDR1 and CDR2 (germline): SEHNR, FQNEAQ (reference sequence). The CDR3 length is 14 residues. Trimming removed 9 bases from V and 2 bases from J, with 14 bases in between. Written as DNA, the CDR3 is TGTGCCAGTCCGGGGCCATTAGCCTACAATGAGCAGTTCTTC. This translates into CASPGPLAYNEQFF.

This clonotype was seen at least ten times. The chain joins TRBV12-3 or TRBV12-4 to TRBJ2-2; tentative D call: TRBD1 (5 bases). With 6 bases removed from V and 6 bases from J, the gap between germline ends came to 14 bases. This CDR3 has 14 amino acids. CDR3 bases: TGTGCCAGCAGGCCTAATGGGGCCCCCGGGGAGCTGTTTTTT. Translated: CASRPNGAPGELFF.

This clonotype was recorded a few times. This chain connects TRBV20-1 to TRBJ2-1, with TRBD1 matching over 9 bases. The CDR3 covers 15 residues. The germline CDR1 and CDR2 sequences are DFQATT and SNEGSKA (reference sequence). With 0 bases clipped from V and 9 bases from J, the junction kept 9 bases outside the gene matches. The chain's CDR3 is CSARDPTGGLREQFF. The CDR3 DNA reads as TGCAGTGCTAGAGATCCTACAGGGGGCTTACGTGAGCAGTTCTTC.

The chain uses TRBV2 and TRBJ2-7, with 8 bases aligning to TRBD2. V lost 6 bases, J lost 4 bases, and 8 bases stayed unmatched. CDR1 and CDR2 (germline): SNHLY, FYNNEI. The length of the CDR3 is 14 residues. This chain's CDR3 is CASRDSGGWYEQYF. The DNA of the CDR3 is TGTGCCAGCAGAGACAGCGGGGGCTGGTACGAGCAGTACTTC.

The gene calls are TRBV6-1 and TRBJ2-7, with 9 bases fitting TRBD1. Germline CDR1 and CDR2: MNHNS and SASEGT. V lost 10 bases and J lost 5; bases outside the gene matches: 12. The CDR3 is 14 residues long. The CDR3 sequence is CATKAGQGPHEQYF. DNA of the CDR3: TGTGCCACCAAGGCGGGACAGGGTCCCCACGAGCAGTACTTC.

The chain uses TRBV20-1 and TRBJ2-1, with D tentatively TRBD2 (7 bases). Germline V CDR1 and CDR2: DFQATT, SNEGSKA (reference sequence). V was trimmed by 0 bases and J by 7 bases, leaving 25 bases between them. The CDR3 is 18 residues long. The CDR3 protein is CSARDRLSRGGLSNEQFF. CDR3 DNA sequence: TGCAGTGCTAGAGATAGATTGTCAAGGGGGGGCCTATCGAATGAGCAGTTCTTC.

This clonotype was found a few times. The rearrangement joins TRBV28 to TRBJ2-5; maybe TRBD1 (5 bases). V was shortened by 6 bases and J by 6 bases, with 26 bases between the two germline ends. Per the germline V gene, CDR1 is MDHEN and CDR2 is SYDVKM. CDR3 length equals 17 residues. This CDR3 is CASSPAGLGAERKTQYF. The CDR3 nucleotides are TGTGCCAGCAGCCCAGCCGGTCTTGGGGCCGAGAGGAAGACCCAGTACTTC.

This clonotype came up a few times. J is TRBJ2-3 and V is TRBV10-3, with D hard to call. CDR3 size: 13 residues. Between the trimmed V and J ends, which lost 4 bases and 1 base, there was a span of 6 bases. CDR1 ENHRY and CDR2 SYGVKD come from the germline V gene. CDR3 loop: CAISAVGTDTQYF. CDR3 in DNA: TGTGCCATCAGTGCGGTCGGCACAGATACGCAGTATTTT.

The CDR3 loop reads CASSETSVSYEQYF. The DNA of the CDR3 is TGTGCCAGCAGTGAGACTAGCGTCTCCTACGAGCAGTACTTC. This sequence joins TRBV28 and TRBJ2-7; 8 bases fit TRBD2. The CDR3 is 14 residues long. The V gene end was trimmed by 5 bases and the J gene end by 0 bases; junction bases not matched to a gene: 3. The germline V gene has CDR1 MDHEN and CDR2 SYDVKM. The variable domain in full, with the rest retrieved from reference TRBV28 and TRBJ2-7, is DVKVTQSSRYLVKRTGEKVFLECVQDMDHENMFWYRQDPGLGLRLIYFSYDVKMKEKGDIPEGYSVSREKKERFSLILESASTNQTSMYLCASSETSVSYEQYFGPGTRLTVT.

The V call is TRBV21-1, the J call TRBJ2-3. TRBV21-1 is a listed pseudogene. CDR3 length equals 16 residues. DNA of the CDR3: TGTGCCAGCAGCAATTGCGTGGTTGTAGACACAGATACGCAGTATTTT. As protein: CASSNCVVVDTDTQYF.

This clonotype occurred a few times. V usage is TRBV20-1 and J usage is TRBJ2-1; D unresolved. V shed 0 bases and J shed 8 bases, with 14 bases lying between them. The CDR3 loop spans 14 amino acids. Germline V gene sequence: CDR1 DFQATT, CDR2 SNEGSKA (reference sequence). The CDR3 protein is CSARDSYSPDEQFF. The DNA for the CDR3 is TGCAGTGCTAGAGATTCCTACTCCCCAGATGAGCAGTTCTTC.

This clonotype came up many times. J is TRBJ2-2 and V is TRBV19; D unclear. This CDR3 is built from 13 residues. Germline loops: CDR1 LNHDA, CDR2 SQIVND (reference sequence). The V end lost 8 bases, the J end lost 8 bases, and 15 bases lay between the germline ends. The chain's CDR3 is CASSTKAAGELFF. The DNA of the CDR3 is TGTGCCAGTTCCACCAAAGCAGCGGGGGAGCTGTTTTTT.

The chain recombines TRBV27 with TRBJ1-1; 9 bases fit TRBD1. The CDR3 has 15 residues. V shed 5 bases and J 11 bases; nucleotides not matched to a gene: 15. Germline CDR1 reads MNHEY; CDR2 reads SMNVEV (reference sequence). In nucleotides, the CDR3 is TGTGCCAGCAGTACTTGGACAGGGGCCTCGTTTAGGGCTTTCTTT. It is translated as CASSTWTGASFRAFF.

This clonotype came up a few times. The chain employs TRBV13 and TRBJ2-7, with D tentatively TRBD1 or TRBD2 (5 bases each). The CDR3 has 13 residues. V lost 5 bases to trimming and J lost 5 bases, with 13 bases between them. The germline CDR1 and CDR2 sequences are PRHDT and FYEKMQ (reference sequence). The CDR3, as DNA: TGTGCCAGCAGCACACGGGGCCCGCACGAGCAGTACTTC. Protein sequence: CASSTRGPHEQYF.